These 17 T cell receptor beta chains were all obtained from the same sample, sequenced in a study of cytomegalovirus exposure and HLA in healthy donors. 60 Vbeta and 13 Jbeta primers were used in PCR. The protocol was immunoSEQ multiplex PCR, while the TCRdb copy is restricted to in-frame clones and leaves out a portion. Of about 190,000 clones in the sample, more than 75% are singletons; the top ten hold around 1.4%. Sequencing was done on a sample of PBMCs. Receptor source: a woman aged 45-59 years in good health and CMV-seronegative.

J is TRBJ2-7 and V is TRBV5-1, with TRBD1 matching 11 bases. Germline V gene data show CDR1 as SGHRS and CDR2 as YFSETQ. CDR3 length equals 16 residues. With V trimmed by 7 bases and J by 0 bases, 9 bases remained unmatched. In DNA form, the CDR3 reads TGCGCCAGCCGCCCAACGGACAGGGGGCCCTCCTACGAGCAGTACTTC. Protein sequence: CASRPTDRGPSYEQYF. Supplemented by reference TRBV5-1 and TRBJ2-7, the full variable domain reads KAGVTQTPRYLIKTRGQQVTLSCSPISGHRSVSWYQQTPGQGLQFLFEYFSETQRNKGNFPGRFSGRQFSNSRSEMNVSTLELGDSALYLCASRPTDRGPSYEQYFGPGTRLTVT.

The rearrangement joins TRBV7-8 to TRBJ1-2; TRBD1 aligns across 7 bases. This CDR3 is built from 15 residues. Trimming took 5 bases from V and 6 from J; bases not matched to a gene: 12. CDR1 SGHVS and CDR2 FQNEAQ come from the germline V gene. CDR3 in amino acids: CASSLRTTGRDGYTF. The DNA for the CDR3 is TGTGCCAGCAGCCTCCGTACGACAGGGCGGGATGGCTACACCTTC.

The rearrangement links TRBV5-1 to TRBJ1-1; no reliable D call. Per the germline V gene, CDR1 is SGHRS and CDR2 is YFSETQ. The CDR3 is made up of 15 amino acids. With 0 bases removed from V and 0 bases from J, the gap between germline ends came to 9 bases. CDR3 sequence reads: CASSLAGSMNTEAFF. In DNA form, the CDR3 reads TGCGCCAGCAGCTTGGCCGGTTCTATGAACACTGAAGCTTTCTTT.

V gene TRBV9 combines with J gene TRBJ2-1; D is perhaps TRBD1 (6 bases). CDR1 is SGDLS and CDR2 is YYNGEE in the germline V gene. V shed 3 bases and J shed 2 bases, with 12 bases lying between them. This CDR3 is 15 amino acids long. DNA for the CDR3: TGTGCCAGCAGCGCCGGGACACAGACCTACAATGAGCAGTTCTTC. Residues: CASSAGTQTYNEQFF.

The CDR3 loop is CASSLPGASGRRYEQYF. The CDR3, as DNA: TGTGCCAGCAGTTTACCGGGGGCTAGCGGGAGACGCTACGAGCAGTACTTC. V is TRBV28 and J is TRBJ2-7; TRBD2 matches at 10 bases. CDR3 size: 17 residues. The germline CDR1 and CDR2 sequences are MDHEN and SYDVKM. With 2 bases clipped from V and 3 bases from J, the junction kept 10 bases outside the gene matches.

The chain employs TRBV4-3 and TRBJ1-5; 9 bases are a match to TRBD1. Looked up from germline, CDR1 is LGHNA and CDR2 is YSLEER. V was clipped by 3 bases and J by 2 bases; unmatched bases: 2. This CDR3 contains 15 residues. The CDR3 bases are TGCGCCAGCAGCCAGTGGGACAGGGGCAATCAGCCCCAGCATTTT. Protein sequence: CASSQWDRGNQPQHF.

The chain has TRBV30 and TRBJ2-5, with TRBD1 as a possible D gene (6 bases). This CDR3 region has 12 residues. Germline loops: CDR1 GTSNPN, CDR2 SVGIG (reference sequence). V lost 3 bases, J lost 5 bases, and 10 bases lay in between. The CDR3 coding sequence is TGTGCCTGGAGCAGGGGACGGGAGACCCAGTACTTC. Translated: CAWSRGRETQYF. Combining the CDR3 with reference TRBV30 and TRBJ2-5 gives the whole variable domain SQTIHQWPATLVQPVGSPLSLECTVEGTSNPNLYWYRQAAGRGLQLLFYSVGIGQISSEVPQNLSASRPQDRQFILSSKKLLLSDSGFYLCAWSRGRETQYFGPGTRLLVL.

The chain uses TRBV14 and TRBJ1-1; D remains ambiguous. Looked up from germline, CDR1 is SGHDN and CDR2 is FVKESK. The CDR3 runs to 16 residues. Trimming cost V 1 base and J 4 bases, with 16 bases left between them. This chain's CDR3 is CASSQGLQALGTEAFF. The DNA for the CDR3 is TGTGCCAGCAGCCAAGGGCTGCAGGCCCTGGGCACTGAAGCTTTCTTT. Combining the CDR3 with reference TRBV14 and TRBJ1-1 gives the whole variable domain EAGVTQFPSHSVIEKGQTVTLRCDPISGHDNLYWYRRVMGKEIKFLLHFVKESKQDESGMPNNRFLAERTGGTYSTLKVQPAELEDSGVYFCASSQGLQALGTEAFFGQGTRLTVV.

This rearrangement joins TRBV7-8 to TRBJ1-2, with TRBD1 matching 7 bases. Germline lookup yields CDR1 SGHVS and CDR2 FQNEAQ. CDR3 size: 14 residues. The J segment lost 0 bases and the V segment lost 4 bases, leaving 2 bases of the junction unmatched. For the CDR3, the DNA is TGTGCCAGCAGCTCCGGACAGGCTAACTATGGCTACACCTTC. It encodes CASSSGQANYGYTF.

This clone was recorded a few times. The chain employs TRBV28 and TRBJ1-2; maybe TRBD1 (5 bases). This CDR3 spans 13 amino acids. V lost 6 bases to trimming and J lost 4 bases, with 12 bases between them. Looked up from germline, CDR1 is MDHEN and CDR2 is SYDVKM. CDR3 residues: CASRQTASYGYTF. Written as DNA, the CDR3 is TGTGCCAGCAGACAGACAGCCTCCTATGGCTACACCTTC.

The chain combines TRBV4-1 with TRBJ1-6, with D unclear. Deletions cut 0 bases from V and 12 bases from J, with 9 bases between. CDR1 and CDR2 from the germline V gene are MGHRA and YSYEKL. This CDR3 contains 13 residues. The CDR3 loop reads CASSQDLSRPLHF. In nucleotides, the CDR3 is TGCGCCAGCAGCCAAGATCTATCGAGACCCCTCCACTTT.

The chain's CDR3 is CATSRDRGRVGTEAFF. CDR3 sequence (DNA): TGTGCCACCAGCAGGGACAGGGGGCGTGTGGGCACTGAAGCTTTCTTT. This chain uses TRBV15 with TRBJ1-1; 11 bases are shared with TRBD1. The CDR3 is 16 residues long. V shed 3 bases and J 4 bases; nucleotides not matched to a gene: 7. Germline CDR1 is LNHNV and CDR2 is YYDKDF (reference sequence).

V and J are TRBV28 and TRBJ2-5; a weak D match, TRBD2 (6 bases). The CDR3 loop spans 14 amino acids. CDR1 is MDHEN, CDR2 SYDVKM, per germline. V lost 3 bases and J 3 bases, leaving 11 bases between the germline ends. This CDR3 is CASSFTGGEETQYF. As DNA, the CDR3 is TGTGCCAGCAGTTTTACTGGAGGGGAAGAGACCCAGTACTTC.

This sequence joins TRBV27 and TRBJ2-1; TRBD2 aligns across 12 bases. The CDR3 has 16 residues. Trimming removed 5 bases from V and 9 bases from J; junction bases left unmatched: 11. Germline values: CDR1 MNHEY, CDR2 SMNVEV (reference sequence). The CDR3 coding sequence is TGTGCCAGCAGTCCCGCGACTAGCGGGAGCGTCGGTGAGCAGTTCTTC. Translation gives CASSPATSGSVGEQFF.

The genes are TRBV5-1 and TRBJ2-7; TRBD2 is a possible D gene (5 bases). The germline V gene has CDR1 SGHRS and CDR2 YFSETQ. V lost 0 bases, J lost 5 bases, and 12 bases lay in between. The CDR3 totals 14 residues. The CDR3 nucleotides are TGCGCCAGCAGCTTGGCTAGCCCCAGTCACGAGCAGTACTTC. Encoded protein: CASSLASPSHEQYF.

This rearrangement joins TRBV10-3 to TRBJ2-1; 7 bases fit TRBD2. This CDR3 has 11 residues. Germline V CDR1 and CDR2: ENHRY, SYGVKD. With 2 bases clipped from V and 13 bases from J, the junction kept 2 bases outside the gene matches. DNA of the CDR3: TGTGCCATCAGTGAGCTAGCGGATCAGTTCTTC. Its protein product is CAISELADQFF.

This clone was counted once. This chain connects TRBV6-5 to TRBJ2-7; D ambiguous. The CDR3 is 13 amino acids. Germline assignment: CDR1 MNHEY and CDR2 SVGAGI. Trimming removed 5 bases at V and 1 base at J, with 9 bases between. In DNA form, the CDR3 reads TGTGCCAGCAGTATGGCAGTATCCTACGAGCAGTACTTC. Translating it yields CASSMAVSYEQYF.